This TCR beta chain derives from a study of T cell repertoires in cytomegalovirus infection. The CDR3 length is 13 residues. Germline V gene data show CDR1 as DFQATT and CDR2 as SNEGSKA (reference sequence). J gave up 3 bases and V 3 bases, and 4 bases lay outside the gene matches. This clonotype was counted ten times or more. From the reads, TCRdb called clonotypes with MiXCR, one entry per CDR3 protein. The data contain 500,000 or so distinct CDR3 sequences, 16% of them seen just once; the ten biggest clones take up roughly 25%. This chain joins TRBV20-1 and TRBJ1-2; 7 nucleotides align to TRBD1. The sequenced sample was CD8+ T cells from PBMCs. This TCR came from a human donor in good health (CMV status not recorded). Some clones in this sample may be carry-over from other donors' samples. CDR3 nucleotides: TGCAGTGCTAGTCAACAGGGGTACTATGGCTACACCTTC. As protein: CSASQQGYYGYTF.